The 10 T cell receptor beta chains given below trace back to one sample, sequenced in a study of lymphopenia after photon versus proton radiotherapy. The repertoire was sequenced with immunoSEQ multiplex PCR; TCRdb's copy has only in-frame clones and lacks some. In the table there are some 70,000 clones, over 80% of which are singletons. This specimen consisted of peripheral blood, obtained from a patient treated with proton-based radiotherapy. All receptors come from an elderly man with esophageal cancer.

This clone was seen just once. The chain recombines TRBV5-6 with TRBJ2-5; no clear D. The V gene lost 3 bases and the J gene lost 2 bases, with 14 bases spanning the gap. The CDR3 runs to 15 residues. Germline V CDR1 and CDR2: SGHDT, YYEEEE. CDR3 nucleotides: TGTGCCAGCAGCTCCCTCATGCCCTCTCAAGAGACCCAGTACTTC. Protein product: CASSSLMPSQETQYF.

The chain uses TRBV5-8 and TRBJ1-1, with a weak D call TRBD1 (5 bases). With 3 bases removed from V and 5 bases from J, the gap between germline ends came to 8 bases. Looked up from germline, CDR1 is SGHTS and CDR2 is YDEGEE. This CDR3 is built from 12 residues. In nucleotides, the CDR3 is TGTGCCAGCAGCTGGACATTTACTGAAGCTTTCTTT. Amino acids: CASSWTFTEAFF. Based on the CDR3 plus reference TRBV5-8 and TRBJ1-1, the full variable domain is EAGVTQSPTHLIKTRGQQATLRCSPISGHTSVYWYQQALGLGLQFLLWYDEGEERNRGNFPPRFSGRQFPNYSSELNVNALELEDSALYLCASSWTFTEAFFGQGTRLTVV.

The rearrangement links TRBV28 to TRBJ1-4; tentative D call: TRBD1 (6 bases). The CDR3 sequence is 16 residues long. V lost 5 bases, J lost 6 bases, and 19 bases lay in between. Germline-derived CDR1 and CDR2 are MDHEN and SYDVKM. This chain's CDR3 is CASSRTRGAEDEKLFF. The CDR3 bases are TGTGCCAGCAGTCGCACTAGGGGGGCTGAGGATGAAAAACTGTTTTTT.

V gene TRBV19 combines with J gene TRBJ2-7, with TRBD1 matching 7 bases. The CDR3 is 15 amino acids. The ends lost 7 bases at V and 5 bases at J; junction bases unmatched: 14. Germline CDR1 LNHDA, CDR2 SQIVND (reference sequence). In nucleotides, the CDR3 is TGTGCCAGTACGACGTCTTCGAAGGGGGCCAACGAGCAGTACTTC. It encodes CASTTSSKGANEQYF.

The rearrangement joins TRBV19 to TRBJ2-1; D unclear. CDR3 size: 16 residues. V lost 3 bases, J lost 4 bases, and 16 bases lay in between. The germline gives CDR1 LNHDA, CDR2 SQIVND (reference sequence). The CDR3 nucleotides are TGTGCCAGTAGTATTTTAGTCGAGCGTGGATACAATGAGCAGTTCTTC. It specifies CASSILVERGYNEQFF.

The V gene is TRBV30, the J gene TRBJ2-1; D gene ambiguous. V lost 6 bases and J 0 bases, leaving 12 bases between the germline ends. This CDR3 comprises 14 residues. Per the germline V gene, CDR1 is GTSNPN and CDR2 is SVGIG (reference sequence). As DNA, the CDR3 is TGTGCCTGTGGCAAATTAAGCTCCTACAATGAGCAGTTCTTC. Its translation is CACGKLSSYNEQFF.

This clone was seen just once. This rearrangement joins TRBV18 to TRBJ1-6, with D uncertain. From germline, CDR1 is KGHSH and CDR2 LQKENI. The CDR3 length is 15 residues. V was trimmed by 3 bases and J by 0 bases, leaving 6 bases between them. CDR3 amino acids: CASSPESSYNSPLHF. CDR3 DNA: TGTGCCAGCTCACCTGAGAGCTCCTATAATTCACCCCTCCACTTT.

As DNA, the CDR3 is TGTGCCAGCAGACTAGCGGGCACAGATACGCAGTATTTT. Its translation is CASRLAGTDTQYF. V and J are TRBV6-1 and TRBJ2-3, with 8 bases fitting TRBD2. This CDR3 comprises 13 residues. CDR1 is MNHNS and CDR2 is SASEGT in the germline V gene. The V segment lost 6 bases and the J segment 1 base; nucleotides outside the gene matches: 0.

The genes are TRBV6-5 and TRBJ2-7, with TRBD1 matching 8 bases. This CDR3 has 14 amino acids. Germline lookup yields CDR1 MNHEY and CDR2 SVGAGI. The V gene end was trimmed by 5 bases and the J gene end by 4 bases; junction bases not matched to a gene: 7. In nucleotides, the CDR3 is TGTGCCAGCAGTAGACAGGGGAATAAGTACGAGCAGTACTTC. This gives the protein CASSRQGNKYEQYF.

The J gene is TRBJ2-1, the V gene TRBV4-2, with a weak D call TRBD2 (6 bases). V lost 7 bases and J lost 0, with 13 bases in between. From germline, CDR1 is LGHNA and CDR2 YNFKEQ. The length of the CDR3 is 15 residues. The CDR3 region has the DNA TGTGCCAGCACTCCTAGCGAGGGCTCCTACAATGAGCAGTTCTTC. It is translated as CASTPSEGSYNEQFF.